This T cell receptor (beta chain) emerged from a study of blood T cell repertoires in COVID-19. For the study at large: The samples span acute and convalescent COVID-19 from the United States, Italy and Spain. In each case, the material was cDNA or gDNA derived from T cells, B-cell-depleted T cells, or PBMCs.

Methods used by the authors: From reference gene primer amplification, estimates of nucleated cell counts were derived. The protocol was immunoSEQ multiplex PCR, while the TCRdb copy is restricted to in-frame clones and leaves out a portion. V and J calls plus clone size are reproduced from that table; the DNA served to infer D and trimming. The data contain some 120,000 clones, about 86% of them singletons. Per the germline V gene, CDR1 is LNHDA and CDR2 is SQIVND (reference sequence). V was pared by 5 bases and J by 5 bases, with 6 bases between. There are 11 residues in the CDR3. This sequence originates from a woman between 50 and 59 years old with acute or convalescent COVID-19. The sequenced sample consisted of peripheral blood. The chain combines TRBV19 with TRBJ1-1; the D gene is possibly TRBD1 (5 bases). The CDR3 sequence is CASSGGTEAFF. For the CDR3, the DNA is TGTGCCAGTAGTGGGGGGACTGAAGCTTTCTTT.